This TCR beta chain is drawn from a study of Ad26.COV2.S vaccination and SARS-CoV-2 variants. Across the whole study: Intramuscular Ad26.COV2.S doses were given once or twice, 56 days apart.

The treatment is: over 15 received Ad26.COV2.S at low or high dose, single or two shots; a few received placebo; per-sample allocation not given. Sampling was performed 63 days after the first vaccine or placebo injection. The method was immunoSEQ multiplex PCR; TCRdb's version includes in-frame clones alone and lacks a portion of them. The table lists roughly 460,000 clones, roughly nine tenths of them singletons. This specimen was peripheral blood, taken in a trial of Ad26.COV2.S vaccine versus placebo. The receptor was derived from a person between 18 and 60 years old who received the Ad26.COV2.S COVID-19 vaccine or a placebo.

The CDR3 DNA reads as TGTGCCAGCTCAGAGTACACGGGTGAGACAGATACGCAGTATTTT. Residues: CASSEYTGETDTQYF. This chain uses TRBV18 with TRBJ2-3; D is ambiguous. Trimming took off 5 bases at V and 3 bases at J, with 15 bases between the two ends. This CDR3 has 15 amino acids. Germline loops: CDR1 KGHSH, CDR2 LQKENI.